What follows are 11 T cell receptor beta chains derived from one specimen sequenced in a study of cytomegalovirus exposure and HLA in healthy donors. The PCR ran on 60 Vbeta and 13 Jbeta primers. Data came from immunoSEQ multiplex PCR; TCRdb stores just in-frame clones and leaves some out. The sample gives 120,000 or so clones, 77% of which show up once; 4.5% to 5% is in the top ten. Sequenced input: PBMCs. All receptors come from a man aged 45-65 years in good health and CMV-seropositive.

The chain is built from TRBV4-1 and TRBJ1-2; 9 bases map to TRBD1. J gave up 3 bases and V 4 bases, and 18 bases lay outside the gene matches. Germline CDR1 and CDR2: MGHRA and YSYEKL. The CDR3 totals 19 residues. The CDR3 spells CASSPEAVGQGPVYYGYTF. As DNA, the CDR3 is TGCGCCAGCAGCCCAGAAGCCGTCGGACAGGGGCCTGTTTACTATGGCTACACCTTC.

J is TRBJ1-1 and V is TRBV30; D gene uncertain. The germline gives CDR1 GTSNPN, CDR2 SVGIG (reference sequence). V lost 0 bases, J lost 1 base, and 6 bases lay in between. The length of the CDR3 is 13 residues. This CDR3 reads CAWSVSTNTEAFF. CDR3 coding DNA: TGTGCCTGGAGTGTAAGCACGAACACTGAAGCTTTCTTT.

The sample holds one count of this clone. The chain's CDR3 is CASSPGGGNQPQHF. CDR3 DNA: TGTGCCAGCAGCCCGGGGGGTGGCAATCAGCCCCAGCATTTT. This sequence joins TRBV5-6 and TRBJ1-5, with D possibly TRBD1 on 5 matching bases. V was shortened by 4 bases and J by 2 bases, with 10 bases between the two germline ends. The CDR3 extends over 14 amino acids. Germline V gives CDR1 SGHDT, CDR2 YYEEEE.

The V and J genes are TRBV27 and TRBJ2-6, with 7 bases matching TRBD1. This CDR3 spans 18 amino acids. Germline V gene data show CDR1 as MNHEY and CDR2 as SMNVEV (reference sequence). V trimming: 6 bases; J trimming: 0 bases; junction bases outside the gene matches: 11. The CDR3 sequence: CASSPPRGLISGANVLTF. The DNA for the CDR3 is TGTGCCAGCAGCCCTCCTAGGGGGCTGATCTCTGGGGCCAACGTCCTGACTTTC.

The chain carries TRBV27 and TRBJ1-6, with D perhaps TRBD1 (6 bases). The CDR3 has 13 amino acids. CDR1 and CDR2 from the germline V gene are MNHEY and SMNVEV (reference sequence). V was clipped by 5 bases and J by 10 bases, with 12 bases between them. The CDR3, as DNA: TGTGCCAGCAGTCCCCGGACAGAATCACCCCTCCACTTT. Translated: CASSPRTESPLHF.

V gene TRBV5-1 combines with J gene TRBJ2-4; 8 bases line up with TRBD1. The CDR3 loop spans 15 amino acids. Per germline, CDR1 SGHRS and CDR2 YFSETQ. V dropped 5 bases and J dropped 6; count of bases not matched to a gene: 10. Here the CDR3 reads CASRSGPQGANIQYF. The CDR3 region has the DNA TGCGCCAGCAGATCAGGCCCCCAGGGGGCAAACATTCAGTACTTC.

This clone was detected only once. The chain recombines TRBV6-1 with TRBJ1-5; the match to TRBD1 covers 11 bases. The CDR3 is made up of 13 amino acids. Per the germline V gene, CDR1 is MNHNS and CDR2 is SASEGT. Trimming at V came to 11 bases and at J to 1 base, leaving 1 base not matched to a gene. The CDR3 region has the DNA TGTGCCGGACAGGGGGCGAGCAATCAGCCCCAGCATTTT. Its translation is CAGQGASNQPQHF.

This rearrangement joins TRBV5-1 to TRBJ2-7, with 10 bases fitting TRBD2. The germline V gene encodes CDR1 SGHRS and CDR2 YFSETQ. The V segment lost 2 bases and the J segment 4 bases; nucleotides outside the gene matches: 6. There are 15 residues in the CDR3. The CDR3 spells CASSFLAGAGYEQYF. For the CDR3, the DNA is TGCGCCAGCAGCTTTCTAGCGGGAGCGGGTTACGAGCAGTACTTC.

CDR3 sequence: CASSDRGNQPQHF. The CDR3, as DNA: TGTGCCAGCAGTGACAGGGGCAATCAGCCCCAGCATTTT. This chain joins TRBV6-1 and TRBJ1-5, with a possible D match to TRBD1 (5 bases). Trimming pared 3 bases from V and 2 bases from J, leaving 5 bases between. The CDR3 contains 13 residues. Per germline, CDR1 MNHNS and CDR2 SASEGT.

The chain combines TRBV9 with TRBJ1-1, with a possible D match to TRBD1 (6 bases). The CDR3 is 14 amino acids. V was shortened by 4 bases and J by 3 bases, with 13 bases between the two germline ends. Germline lookup yields CDR1 SGDLS and CDR2 YYNGEE. The CDR3 spells CASSLQGRDTEAFF. Here the CDR3 DNA reads TGTGCCAGCAGCTTACAGGGTCGGGACACTGAAGCTTTCTTT.

The chain couples TRBV7-6 to TRBJ1-6, with 9 positions matching TRBD1. Trimming cost V 4 bases and J 3 bases; bases outside gene matches: 4. This CDR3 region has 16 residues. CDR1 and CDR2 from the germline V gene are SGHVS and FNYEAQ. The CDR3 loop reads CASSSGTGNYNSPLHF. CDR3 nucleotide sequence: TGTGCCAGCAGCTCCGGGACAGGGAACTATAATTCACCCCTCCACTTT.